This TCR beta chain is from a study of cytomegalovirus exposure and HLA in healthy donors. Overall study findings and caveats: In a later analysis, HLA-C alleles had the fewest associated TCRs, DRB1 alleles the most.

Trimming shortened V by 10 bases and J by 10 bases, and 23 bases separated the two germline ends. This CDR3 has 15 residues. CDR1 and CDR2 from the germline V gene are SNHLY and FYNNEI. Comments on this clone: Its specificity is not known.

Among the donors, all were healthy bone marrow donors. 60 Vbeta and 13 Jbeta primers were used in PCR. TCRdb's table, derived via immunoSEQ multiplex PCR, lists solely in-frame clones and lacks some. The sample holds some 200,000 clones, roughly 84% seen once. This receptor was obtained from a girl under three years old in good health and CMV-seronegative. The V call is TRBV2, the J call TRBJ1-6, with D possibly matching TRBD1 (5 bases). Source material: PBMCs. The CDR3, as DNA: TGTGCCATTCCAAGGGCCTCCGGGGGTCGCTCACCCCTCCACTTT. Translated, it gives CAIPRASGGRSPLHF.